The source of this TCR beta chain is a study of blood T cell repertoires in COVID-19. Clones were sequenced by immunoSEQ multiplex PCR, and TCRdb holds only the in-frame ones, with some missing. The table lists 130,000 or so clones, around 83% of them singletons, with roughly 18% in the top ten. The sample holds a few counts of this clone. The CDR3 sequence is 15 residues long. CDR1 and CDR2 (germline): LNHDA, SQIVND (reference sequence). J was trimmed by 6 bases and V by 5 bases; bases with no gene match: 5. Participants were placed into cohorts based on the clinical history they reported. Sequencing was done on a sample of PBMCs or T cells enriched from blood (not recorded which). The TCR sequence derives from a young man who had recovered from COVID-19. The chain is built from TRBV19 and TRBJ2-2, with TRBD1 identical over 11 bases. The CDR3 sequence is CASSPGQGGAGELFF. The CDR3 DNA sequence: TGTGCCAGTAGTCCGGGACAGGGGGGAGCCGGGGAGCTGTTTTTT. The full variable domain, with the rest looked up from reference TRBV19 and TRBJ2-2, is DGGITQSPKYLFRKEGQNVTLSCEQNLNHDAMYWYRQDPGQGLRLIYYSQIVNDFQKGDIAEGYSVSREKKESFPLTVTSAQKNPTAFYLCASSPGQGGAGELFFGEGSRLTVL.